This T cell receptor beta chain was captured in a study of early T cells in non-severe SARS-CoV-2 infection. Across the study: Bulk RNA from unsorted whole blood was sequenced; chains were unpaired. Broader study findings: There was a bias toward anti-spike CD8 responses in VDJdb matching, which missed private and CD4 specificities.

Tagging with unique molecular identifiers was applied to individual cDNA molecules. TCRdb recomputed calls from the 5' RACE reads with MiXCR, one row per CDR3 protein. This repertoire shows about 60,000 distinct CDR3 sequences, roughly 12% found once; its top ten account for roughly 3%. The sample holds many counts of this clonotype. As yet, its antigen is unknown. The clonotype was recovered from an adult who was a healthcare worker with PCR-confirmed SARS-CoV-2 infection or an uninfected control (not recorded which). The input for sequencing was whole blood, taken at baseline.

The CDR3: CSARDNGGSYNEQFF. For the CDR3, the DNA is TGCAGTGCTAGAGATAACGGAGGCTCCTACAATGAGCAGTTCTTC. The V and J genes are TRBV20-1 and TRBJ2-1; tentatively, D is TRBD2 (5 bases). Between the trimmed V and J ends, which lost 0 bases and 0 bases, there was a span of 9 bases. This CDR3 region has 15 residues. Germline CDR1 reads DFQATT; CDR2 reads SNEGSKA (reference sequence).